This section outlines one T cell receptor (beta chain) sequence together with its context. The antigen is not known. These data come from a study of cytomegalovirus exposure and HLA in healthy donors. General study results and limits: Despite most TCR sequences being rare, some public TCRs occurred in many donors. Three CMV-associated chains proved CMV antigen-specific in vitro.

Generated by immunoSEQ multiplex PCR, the TCRdb table keeps only in-frame clones and is missing some. Of about 170,000 clones in the sample, approximately 96% were seen once. The V segment lost 1 base and the J segment 1 base; nucleotides outside the gene matches: 10. Germline V gene data show CDR1 as SGHVS and CDR2 as FNYEAQ. This CDR3 is 17 amino acids long. The origin of this receptor is a woman aged 18-30 years in good health and CMV-seronegative. This sequence joins TRBV7-6 and TRBJ2-7, with 7 bases lining up with TRBD2. Sequencing was carried out using PBMCs. CDR3 protein: CASSLGIGSGESYEQYF. DNA of the CDR3: TGTGCCAGCAGCTTAGGTATCGGCAGCGGGGAGTCCTACGAGCAGTACTTC.